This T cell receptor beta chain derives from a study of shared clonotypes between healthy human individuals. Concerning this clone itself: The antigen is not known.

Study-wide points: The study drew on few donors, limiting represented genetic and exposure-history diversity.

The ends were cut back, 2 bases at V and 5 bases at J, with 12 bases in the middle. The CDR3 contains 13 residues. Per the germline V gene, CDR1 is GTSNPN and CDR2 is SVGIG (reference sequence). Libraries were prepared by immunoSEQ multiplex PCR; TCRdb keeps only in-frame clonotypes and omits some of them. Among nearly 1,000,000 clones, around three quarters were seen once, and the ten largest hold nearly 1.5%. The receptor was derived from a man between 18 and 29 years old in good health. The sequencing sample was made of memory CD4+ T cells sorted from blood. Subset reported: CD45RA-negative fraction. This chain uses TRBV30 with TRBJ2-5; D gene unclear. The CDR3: CAWSPRVRETQYF. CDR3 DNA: TGTGCCTGGAGTCCACGGGTCCGGGAGACCCAGTACTTC.